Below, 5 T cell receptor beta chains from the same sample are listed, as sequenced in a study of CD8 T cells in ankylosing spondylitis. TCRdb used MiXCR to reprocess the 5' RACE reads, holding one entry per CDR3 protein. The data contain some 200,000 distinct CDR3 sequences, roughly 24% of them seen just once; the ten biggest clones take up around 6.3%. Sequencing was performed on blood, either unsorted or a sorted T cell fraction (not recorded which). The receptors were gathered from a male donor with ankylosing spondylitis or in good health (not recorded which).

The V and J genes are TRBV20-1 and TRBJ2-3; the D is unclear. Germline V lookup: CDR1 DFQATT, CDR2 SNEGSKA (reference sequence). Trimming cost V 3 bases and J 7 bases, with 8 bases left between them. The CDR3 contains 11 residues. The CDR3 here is CSASATHTQYF. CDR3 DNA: TGCAGTGCTAGTGCGACACATACGCAGTATTTT.

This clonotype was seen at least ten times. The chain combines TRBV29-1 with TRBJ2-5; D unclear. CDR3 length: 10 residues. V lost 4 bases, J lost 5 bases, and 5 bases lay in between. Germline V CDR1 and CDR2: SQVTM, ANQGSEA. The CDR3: CSVAVETQYF. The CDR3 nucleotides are TGCAGCGTTGCGGTGGAGACCCAGTACTTC.

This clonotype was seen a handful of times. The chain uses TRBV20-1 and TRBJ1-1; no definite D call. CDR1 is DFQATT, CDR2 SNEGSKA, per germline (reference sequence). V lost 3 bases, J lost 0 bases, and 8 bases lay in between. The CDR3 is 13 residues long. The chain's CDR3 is CSASTAMNTEAFF. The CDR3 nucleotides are TGCAGTGCTAGTACAGCCATGAACACTGAAGCTTTCTTT.

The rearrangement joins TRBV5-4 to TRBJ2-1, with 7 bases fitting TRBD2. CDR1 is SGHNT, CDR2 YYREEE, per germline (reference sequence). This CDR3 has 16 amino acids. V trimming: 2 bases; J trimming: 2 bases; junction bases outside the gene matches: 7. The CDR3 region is CASSFSSGGPYNEQFF. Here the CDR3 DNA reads TGTGCCAGCAGCTTCTCCTCGGGAGGACCCTACAATGAGCAGTTCTTC.

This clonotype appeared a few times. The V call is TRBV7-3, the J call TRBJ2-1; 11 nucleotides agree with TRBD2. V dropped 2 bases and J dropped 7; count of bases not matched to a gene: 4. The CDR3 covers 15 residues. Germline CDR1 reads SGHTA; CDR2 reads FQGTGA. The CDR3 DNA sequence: TGTGCCAGCAGCTTAGTTAGCGGGAGGGCTAATGAGCAGTTCTTC. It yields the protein CASSLVSGRANEQFF.